This TCR beta chain derives from a study of CD8 T cells in ankylosing spondylitis. TCRdb re-analysed the 5' RACE reads in MiXCR, keeping a single row per CDR3 protein. The table records 250,000 to 300,000 distinct CDR3 sequences, over 15% of them present only once. The CDR3 contains 14 residues. The V gene's germline CDR1 is SGHRS and CDR2 YFSETQ. Trimming pared 2 bases from V and 2 bases from J, leaving 11 bases between. The chain carries TRBV5-1 and TRBJ2-7, with D possibly TRBD2 on 6 matching bases. Material for sequencing was blood, either unsorted or a sorted T cell fraction (not recorded which). This TCR was sampled from a male donor with ankylosing spondylitis or in good health (not recorded which). As DNA, the CDR3 is TGCGCCAGCAGCTTCGGCGGGATACCCTACGAGCAGTACTTC. Residues: CASSFGGIPYEQYF.